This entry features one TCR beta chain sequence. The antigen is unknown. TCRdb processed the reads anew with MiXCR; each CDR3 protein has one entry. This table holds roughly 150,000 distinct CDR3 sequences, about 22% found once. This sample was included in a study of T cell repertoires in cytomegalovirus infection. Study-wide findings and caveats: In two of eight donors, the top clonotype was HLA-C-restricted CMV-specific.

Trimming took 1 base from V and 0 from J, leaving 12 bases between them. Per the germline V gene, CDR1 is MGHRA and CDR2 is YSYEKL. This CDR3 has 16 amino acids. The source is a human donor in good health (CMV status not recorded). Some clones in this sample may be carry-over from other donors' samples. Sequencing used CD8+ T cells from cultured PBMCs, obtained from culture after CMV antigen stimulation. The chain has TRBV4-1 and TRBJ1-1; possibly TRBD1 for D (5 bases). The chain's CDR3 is CASSQGWDLMNTEAFF. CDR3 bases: TGCGCCAGCAGCCAAGGGTGGGACCTTATGAACACTGAAGCTTTCTTT.